The 25 T cell receptor beta chains reported below all come from one sample, sequenced in a study of blood T cell repertoires in COVID-19. Profiled with immunoSEQ multiplex PCR; TCRdb holds only in-frame clones, not every one. Among about 200,000 clones, about 90% were seen once, and the ten largest hold 1.6%. Sequencing was done on a sample of peripheral blood. The receptors come from a man younger than 35 with active or convalescent COVID-19.

The rearrangement uses TRBV27 and TRBJ2-3, with TRBD2 matching 9 bases. Trimming removed 2 bases from V and 4 bases from J; junction bases left unmatched: 10. CDR3 length equals 17 residues. CDR1 and CDR2 from the germline V gene are MNHEY and SMNVEV (reference sequence). The CDR3 DNA is TGTGCCAGCAGTTTAAGCTCTATAGCGGGAGTCCCAGATACGCAGTATTTT. This codes for CASSLSSIAGVPDTQYF.

This clone was seen a single time. The rearrangement uses TRBV27 and TRBJ2-7, with 7 bases matching TRBD2. The CDR3 is made up of 14 amino acids. V shed 7 bases and J 5 bases; nucleotides not matched to a gene: 11. Per germline, CDR1 MNHEY and CDR2 SMNVEV (reference sequence). DNA of the CDR3: TGTGCCAGCAACAATCACGGGGAGGGCAACGAGCAGTACTTC. Translating gives CASNNHGEGNEQYF.

V gene TRBV3-1 (or the pseudogene TRBV3-2) combines with J gene TRBJ2-1, with D maybe TRBD2 (5 bases). There are 15 residues in the CDR3. V gave up 0 bases and J gave up 5 bases, with 11 bases separating them. Germline CDR1 reads LGHDT; CDR2 reads YNNKEL (reference sequence). CDR3 amino acids: CASSQDWRTNNEQFF. CDR3 nucleotides: TGTGCCAGCAGCCAAGATTGGAGGACCAACAATGAGCAGTTCTTC.

The V call is TRBV25-1, the J call TRBJ1-3, with D perhaps TRBD1 (6 bases). Trimming took 4 bases from V and 0 from J, leaving 13 bases between them. The germline gives CDR1 MGHDK, CDR2 SYGVNS. This CDR3 has 16 amino acids. The CDR3 bases are TGTGCCAGCAGTGGAGCGCAGGGGAGCTCTGGAAACACCATATATTTT. Translating it yields CASSGAQGSSGNTIYF.

The chain joins TRBV7-2 to TRBJ2-7; D gene ambiguous. V shed 2 bases and J shed 4 bases, with 9 bases lying between them. Germline V lookup: CDR1 SGHTA, CDR2 FQGNSA. The CDR3 is 13 residues long. In DNA, the CDR3 is TGTGCCAGCAGCTTATGGGCCAATTACGAGCAGTACTTC. Protein sequence: CASSLWANYEQYF.

This chain links TRBV7-3 with TRBJ2-2; 9 bases match TRBD2. V shed 0 bases and J 4 bases; nucleotides not matched to a gene: 6. The germline gives CDR1 SGHTA, CDR2 FQGTGA. This CDR3 is built from 17 residues. In DNA, the CDR3 is TGTGCCAGCAGCTTAACGTTAGGAGCGGGGGGCACCGGGGAGCTGTTTTTT. As protein: CASSLTLGAGGTGELFF.

This clone was seen a single time. The V gene is TRBV30, the J gene TRBJ2-7; a weak D match, TRBD2 (5 bases). This CDR3 has 13 amino acids. Trimming cost V 2 bases and J 2 bases, with 10 bases left between them. CDR1 and CDR2 from the germline V gene are GTSNPN and SVGIG (reference sequence). CDR3 protein: CAWSRGLTYEQYF. The CDR3 bases are TGTGCCTGGAGTCGGGGTCTTACCTACGAGCAGTACTTC.

The chain recombines TRBV11-3 with TRBJ2-1; 8 positions match TRBD2. CDR3 length: 15 residues. Germline trimming cut 4 bases from V and 4 bases from J; bases unmatched to any gene: 6. CDR1 and CDR2 from the germline V gene are SGHNT and YENEEA. CDR3 region: CASSSGGRSYNEQFF. The CDR3 DNA follows: TGTGCCAGCAGCTCCGGCGGGAGGAGTTACAATGAGCAGTTCTTC. Full variable domain (outside the CDR3, taken from reference TRBV11-3 and TRBJ2-1): EAGVVQSPRYKIIEKKQPVAFWCNPISGHNTLYWYLQNLGQGPELLIRYENEEAVDDSQLPKDRFSAERLKGVDSTLKIQPAELGDSAVYLCASSSGGRSYNEQFFGPGTRLTVL.

This rearrangement joins TRBV23-1 to TRBJ2-7; a weak D match, TRBD1 (5 bases). TRBV23-1 is identified as an open reading frame with a role that is uncertain. This CDR3 contains 16 residues. Trimming cost V 0 bases and J 3 bases, with 15 bases left between them. The CDR3 reads CASSQSRPGNIYEQYF. For the CDR3, the DNA is TGCGCCAGCAGTCAATCAAGGCCAGGGAATATCTACGAGCAGTACTTC.

This rearrangement joins TRBV7-2 to TRBJ1-5; D unresolved. This CDR3 has 14 amino acids. The germline gives CDR1 SGHTA, CDR2 FQGNSA. The V end was cut by 1 base, the J end by 5 bases, with 9 bases between. Here the CDR3 reads CASSLVGTDQPQHF. In nucleotides, the CDR3 is TGTGCCAGCAGCTTAGTTGGCACCGATCAGCCCCAGCATTTT.

This chain joins TRBV6-6 and TRBJ1-1; tentative D call: TRBD1 (5 bases). This CDR3 comprises 14 residues. Germline assignment: CDR1 MNHNY and CDR2 SVGAGI (reference sequence). V dropped 0 bases and J dropped 0 bases, with 5 bases sitting between them. The DNA of the CDR3 is TGTGCCAGCAGTTACTCGACAGTGAACACTGAAGCTTTCTTT. It translates to CASSYSTVNTEAFF.

This chain uses TRBV5-1 with TRBJ1-3; D gene uncertain. Germline CDR1 is SGHRS and CDR2 is YFSETQ. This CDR3 region has 13 residues. V lost 9 bases and J 4 bases, leaving 14 bases between the germline ends. The chain's CDR3 is CATQTVPGNTIYF. The CDR3 region has the DNA TGCGCCACCCAAACAGTCCCGGGAAACACCATATATTTT.

This chain connects TRBV18 to TRBJ1-4; the match to TRBD1 covers 10 bases. This CDR3 has 17 amino acids. Germline V gives CDR1 KGHSH, CDR2 LQKENI. The trim removed 3 bases at V and 5 bases at J, leaving 9 bases unmatched. CDR3 region: CASSPPTGGAENEKLFF. CDR3 sequence (DNA): TGTGCCAGCTCACCGCCGACAGGGGGCGCGGAAAATGAAAAACTGTTTTTT.

This rearrangement joins TRBV28 to TRBJ1-1; D unresolved. CDR1 MDHEN and CDR2 SYDVKM come from the germline V gene. Trimming shortened V by 4 bases and J by 2 bases, and 14 bases separated the two germline ends. The CDR3 extends over 15 amino acids. The CDR3 DNA reads TGTGCCAGCAGTTCCCCCCACAGTCCAAACACTGAAGCTTTCTTT. Translating it yields CASSSPHSPNTEAFF.

This clone has just one count. This chain connects TRBV7-9 to TRBJ1-1, with a tentative D call TRBD1 (5 bases). The germline V gene has CDR1 SEHNR and CDR2 FQNEAQ (reference sequence). Trimming took 6 bases from V and 1 from J, leaving 9 bases between them. The CDR3 extends over 13 amino acids. The CDR3 loop is CASRKQGNTEAFF. CDR3 in DNA: TGTGCCAGCAGAAAGCAGGGGAACACTGAAGCTTTCTTT.

J is TRBJ2-1 and V is TRBV5-1, with TRBD2 identical over 7 bases. Looked up from germline, CDR1 is SGHRS and CDR2 is YFSETQ. V trimming: 7 bases; J trimming: 4 bases; junction bases outside the gene matches: 8. This CDR3 has 14 residues. CDR3 residues: CASGERGQYNEQFF. The CDR3 nucleotides are TGCGCCAGCGGCGAGCGGGGCCAGTACAATGAGCAGTTCTTC. Complete variable domain (other parts from reference TRBV5-1 and TRBJ2-1): KAGVTQTPRYLIKTRGQQVTLSCSPISGHRSVSWYQQTPGQGLQFLFEYFSETQRNKGNFPGRFSGRQFSNSRSEMNVSTLELGDSALYLCASGERGQYNEQFFGPGTRLTVL.

The chain combines TRBV3-1 (or the pseudogene TRBV3-2) with TRBJ2-3, with 13 bases lining up with TRBD2. The germline gives CDR1 LGHDT, CDR2 YNNKEL (reference sequence). This CDR3 has 17 amino acids. V lost 1 base, J lost 5 bases, and 6 bases stayed unmatched. The CDR3 here is CASSQGTSGSVLDTQYF. As DNA, the CDR3 is TGTGCCAGCAGCCAAGGGACTAGCGGGAGTGTGTTAGATACGCAGTATTTT.

V and J are TRBV13 and TRBJ2-5; TRBD2 matches at 11 bases. CDR3 size: 19 residues. Germline CDR1 PRHDT, CDR2 FYEKMQ (reference sequence). J lost 1 base, V lost 0 bases, and 10 bases had no gene match. For the CDR3, the DNA is TGTGCCAGCAGCTTAGGAGGGCTTAATGGACTAGCGGGCCAAGAGACCCAGTACTTC. It codes for CASSLGGLNGLAGQETQYF.

The chain joins TRBV7-9 to TRBJ2-3; TRBD2 matches 10 bases. CDR3 size: 14 residues. The germline gives CDR1 SEHNR, CDR2 FQNEAQ (reference sequence). V trimming: 4 bases; J trimming: 3 bases; junction bases outside the gene matches: 1. CDR3 DNA: TGTGCCAGCAGCTGGACTAGCGGAACAGATACGCAGTATTTT. Its translation is CASSWTSGTDTQYF.

The V and J genes are TRBV28 and TRBJ1-2; tentatively, D is TRBD1 (6 bases). In germline, CDR1 is MDHEN, CDR2 SYDVKM. Trimming left V 8 bases short and J 2 bases short, with 12 bases between. The CDR3 has 13 residues. CDR3 region: CASQDRVNYGYTF. DNA for the CDR3: TGTGCCAGCCAGGACAGAGTGAACTATGGCTACACCTTC.

The chain couples TRBV9 to TRBJ2-3, with D perhaps matching TRBD1 (6 bases). This CDR3 is 14 amino acids long. In germline, CDR1 is SGDLS, CDR2 YYNGEE. V lost 0 bases, J lost 7 bases, and 12 bases lay in between. This CDR3 is CASSVVDQGYTQYF. The CDR3 DNA follows: TGTGCCAGCAGCGTAGTGGACCAGGGGTATACGCAGTATTTT. The full variable domain, rest sourced from reference TRBV9 and TRBJ2-3, is DSGVTQTPKHLITATGQRVTLRCSPRSGDLSVYWYQQSLDQGLQFLIQYYNGEERAKGNILERFSAQQFPDLHSELNLSSLELGDSALYFCASSVVDQGYTQYFGPGTRLTVL.

The chain couples TRBV6-1 to TRBJ1-4, with D perhaps matching TRBD1 (5 bases). Germline loops: CDR1 MNHNS, CDR2 SASEGT. Trimming removed 2 bases at V and 3 bases at J, with 22 bases between. CDR3 size: 19 residues. CDR3 bases: TGTGCCAGCAGTGAATCCGGGTTGGGGTATTCGGGGGCTAATGAAAAACTGTTTTTT. Translated, it gives CASSESGLGYSGANEKLFF.

The chain combines TRBV27 with TRBJ1-2; possible D gene TRBD1, 6 bases. The CDR3 extends over 15 amino acids. Germline V gene data show CDR1 as MNHEY and CDR2 as SMNVEV (reference sequence). V was pared by 5 bases and J by 14 bases, with 27 bases between. Here the CDR3 DNA reads TGTGCCAGCAGTCCGATCTGGCCCAGCCCAGAGGGGGTGACCTTC. Its translation is CASSPIWPSPEGVTF.

This clone appeared once. The V call is TRBV24-1, the J call TRBJ1-5; D ambiguous. Between the trimmed V and J ends, which lost 5 bases and 0 bases, there was a span of 7 bases. Germline assignment: CDR1 KGHDR and CDR2 SFDVKD. There are 14 residues in the CDR3. CDR3 DNA sequence: TGTGCCACCAGTGGGCAGTATAGCAATCAGCCCCAGCATTTT. It translates to CATSGQYSNQPQHF.

The chain carries TRBV11-2 and TRBJ2-7; tentatively, D is TRBD1 (7 bases). Germline V gives CDR1 SGHAT, CDR2 FQNNGV. The CDR3 runs to 15 residues. Trimming pared 5 bases from V and 6 bases from J, leaving 20 bases between. The CDR3 sequence is CASSPQGGKGLEQYF. DNA for the CDR3: TGTGCCAGCAGCCCGCAGGGGGGAAAGGGTCTCGAGCAGTACTTC.